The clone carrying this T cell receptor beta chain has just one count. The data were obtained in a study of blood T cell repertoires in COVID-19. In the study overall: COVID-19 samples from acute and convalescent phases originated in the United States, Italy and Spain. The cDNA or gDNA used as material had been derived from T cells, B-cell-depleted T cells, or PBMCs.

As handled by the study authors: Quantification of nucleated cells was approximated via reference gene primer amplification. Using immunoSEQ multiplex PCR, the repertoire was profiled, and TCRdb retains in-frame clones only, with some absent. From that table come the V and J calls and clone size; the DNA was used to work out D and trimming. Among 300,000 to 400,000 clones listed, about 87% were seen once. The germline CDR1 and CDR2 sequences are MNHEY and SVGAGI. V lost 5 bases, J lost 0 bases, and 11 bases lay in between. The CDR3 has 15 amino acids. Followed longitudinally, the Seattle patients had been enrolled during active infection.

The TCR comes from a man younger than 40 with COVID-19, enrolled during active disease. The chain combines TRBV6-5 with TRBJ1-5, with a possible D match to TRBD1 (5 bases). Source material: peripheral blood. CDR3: CASSPPGDSNQPQHF. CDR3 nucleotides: TGTGCCAGCAGTCCGCCGGGGGATAGCAATCAGCCCCAGCATTTT.